Below, one TCR beta chain is given with its context. The antigen remains unidentified. This sample was taken from a study of a mutant IDH1 vaccine in newly diagnosed glioma. Germline CDR1 reads SGHRS; CDR2 reads YFSETQ. Trimming shortened V by 5 bases and J by 0 bases, and 15 bases separated the two germline ends. The CDR3 length is 15 residues. Some clones are missing from TCRdb's copy, which holds only in-frame ones; the method was immunoSEQ multiplex PCR. The profile shows about 62,000 clones, 75% to 90% of them singletons. Time point given: week 11, during vaccination. A 20-mer mutant IDH1 peptide at 300 ug was injected subcutaneously with topical imiquimod.

This sequence was found in a man aged 40-49 years with glioma. This material consisted of PBMCs, taken from a glioma patient whose treatment included an IDH1 peptide vaccine. The rearrangement uses TRBV5-1 and TRBJ2-7; possible D gene TRBD1, 6 bases. In DNA form, the CDR3 reads TGCGCCAGCAGTTTTCAAGGGGGACCCTCCTACGAGCAGTACGTC. This gives the protein CASSFQGGPSYEQYV.